This TCR beta chain was captured by sequencing in a study of a mutant IDH1 vaccine in newly diagnosed glioma. About the study: Eight vaccinations reached patients in weeks 1, 3, 5, 7, 11, 15, 19 and 23. Antecedent treatment encompassed radiotherapy, temozolomide, or their combination; the majority received both.

As for this clone: The antigen is undetermined.

There are 14 residues in the CDR3. V lost 5 bases and J lost 1, with 11 bases in between. Germline V lookup: CDR1 SEHNR, CDR2 FQNEAQ (reference sequence). Study-wide points: Seemingly, top peripheral T cell clonotype changes bore no relation to pseudoprogression. Of all patients, around 94% showed vaccine-induced immune responses.

Sample time point: week 5, during vaccination. The content of each vaccine dose was 300 ug of mutant IDH1 20-mer peptide, and topical imiquimod accompanied it. Generated by immunoSEQ multiplex PCR, the TCRdb table keeps only in-frame clones and is missing some. The table lists about 38,000 clones, around 82% of them singletons, with more than 5.5% in the top ten. The chain couples TRBV7-9 to TRBJ1-1; unclear D gene. This receptor was obtained from a man aged 35 to 55 with glioma. Sequenced material: PBMCs, taken from a glioma patient whose treatment included an IDH1 peptide vaccine. The CDR3 sequence is CASSPSSPNTEAFF. Written as DNA, the CDR3 is TGTGCCAGCAGCCCGTCATCACCGAACACTGAAGCTTTCTTT. The variable domain in full, with the rest retrieved from reference TRBV7-9 and TRBJ1-1, is DTGVSQNPRHKITKRGQNVTFRCDPISEHNRLYWYRQTLGQGPEFLTYFQNEAQLEKSRLLSDRFSAERPKGSFSTLEIQRTEQGDSAMYLCASSPSSPNTEAFFGQGTRLTVV.